A selection of T cell receptor beta chains follows, all from one sample in a study of Tregs in tolerant kidney transplant recipients. The protocol was immunoSEQ multiplex PCR, while the TCRdb copy is restricted to in-frame clones and leaves out a portion. The sample holds 50,000 or so clones; over 80% are singletons and the top ten take approximately 16%. Sample: CD8+ T cells from blood (PBMCs), taken 24 months after the transplant. These receptors came from a human patient who received a combined kidney and bone marrow transplant. Part of the T cell pool may stem from the graft donor. The CDR3 runs from the conserved cysteine through the conserved F or W. The D gene is left open where the match is weak. The size field is filled for only some rows; it gives once, few, many or a size class.

-	TRBV19	TRBJ2-7	few	TGTGCCAGTAGTAAGGGGCAGGGCTACGAGCAGTACTTC	CASSKGQGYEQYF
TRBD1	TRBV7-2	TRBJ2-7	-	TGTGCCAGCAGCTCTCCCCTAAATGCAGGGGGAATATACGAGCAGTACTTC	CASSSPLNAGGIYEQYF
-	TRBV2	TRBJ2-1	-	TGTGCCAGCAGTGAGGAACAGGCTGCCAATGAGCAGTTCTTC	CASSEEQAANEQFF
-	TRBV6-5	TRBJ2-7	-	TGTGCCAGCAGTTACCTCCCGCCTAGGGAGCAGTACTTC	CASSYLPPREQYF
-	TRBV27	TRBJ2-7	-	TGTGCCAGCAGAACCGTTGTAGGAGAGAGTTCCTCCTACGAGCAGTACTTC	CASRTVVGESSSYEQYF
-	TRBV4-2	TRBJ2-1	-	TGTGCCAGCAGCACAGGGATCGAGCGGAGCTCCTACAATGAGCAGTTCTTC	CASSTGIERSSYNEQFF
-	TRBV30	TRBJ2-4	-	TGTGCCTGGACCGCCGGGACTCCTAACATTCAGTACTTC	CAWTAGTPNIQYF
-	TRBV19	TRBJ1-1	-	TGTGCCAGTAGCCCCTTCGGGACTGAAGCTTTCTTT	CASSPFGTEAFF
TRBD2	TRBV4-3	TRBJ2-1	-	TGCGCCAGCAGCCACGAGAGCGGGAGGCTTCTTTACAATGAGCAGTTCTTC	CASSHESGRLLYNEQFF
-	TRBV9	TRBJ2-1	-	TGTGCCAGCAGCGCTACCACAGAGTACAATGAGCAGTTCTTC	CASSATTEYNEQFF
TRBD1	TRBV4-2	TRBJ2-5	-	TGTGCCAGCAGCCAAGGGGGACAGGGGAGGGCAGAGACCCAGTACTTC	CASSQGGQGRAETQYF
TRBD1	TRBV9	TRBJ1-2	-	TGTGCCAGCAGCGTGACAGGGGGTGGCCTTTCTTATGGCTACACCTTC	CASSVTGGGLSYGYTF
TRBD1	TRBV4-1	TRBJ1-1	-	TGCGCCAGCAGCCAGCGACCGGGACAGGGGACTAGGAAGAGCACTGAAGCTTTCTTT	CASSQRPGQGTRKSTEAFF
-	TRBV6-4	TRBJ2-1	-	TGTGCCAGCAGTGGATCAGACGAGGGAGAGCAGTTCTTC	CASSGSDEGEQFF
-	TRBV11-2	TRBJ2-3	-	TGTGCCAGCAGCTTAAGCCCCCGTAGCACAGATACGCAGTATTTT	CASSLSPRSTDTQYF
-	TRBV12-5	TRBJ1-1	-	TGTGCTAGTGGTTCAATGAACACTGAAGCTTTCTTT	CASGSMNTEAFF
TRBD2	TRBV4-2	TRBJ2-7	-	TGTGCCAGCAGCCTACTAGCGGGGGGGCCGGGAGTGTCCTACGAGCAGTACTTC	CASSLLAGGPGVSYEQYF